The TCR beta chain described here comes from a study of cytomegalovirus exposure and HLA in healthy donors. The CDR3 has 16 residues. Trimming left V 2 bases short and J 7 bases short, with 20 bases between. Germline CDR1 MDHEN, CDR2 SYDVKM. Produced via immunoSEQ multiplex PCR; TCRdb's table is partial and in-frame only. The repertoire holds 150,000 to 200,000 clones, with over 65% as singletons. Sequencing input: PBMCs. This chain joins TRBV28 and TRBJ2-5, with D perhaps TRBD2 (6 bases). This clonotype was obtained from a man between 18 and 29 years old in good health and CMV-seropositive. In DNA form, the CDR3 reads TGTGCCAGCAGTTTAAAGCCCGGGACTCGAGACCCGACCCAGTACTTC. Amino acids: CASSLKPGTRDPTQYF.